This record covers a single T cell receptor beta chain. The data originate from a study of blood T cell repertoires in COVID-19. Study-wide context: The United States, Italy and Spain provided the acute and convalescent COVID-19 samples. PBMCs, B-cell-depleted T cells, or T cells provided the cDNA or gDNA that made up the material.

Profiling relied on immunoSEQ multiplex PCR, and the TCRdb table lists in-frame clones only, not all of them. The table has hundreds of thousands of clones, roughly nine tenths seen once. Seattle cases were enrolled at active infection and followed longitudinally. The CDR3 runs 14 residues. The V and J ends lost 5 bases and 3 bases, in that order; junction bases with no gene match: 3. Germline CDR1 SGHAT, CDR2 FQDESV (reference sequence). This chain joins TRBV11-1 and TRBJ2-7; 11 bases agree with TRBD1. The origin of this receptor is a woman under 40 with COVID-19, enrolled during active disease. The material sequenced was peripheral blood. The CDR3 loop reads CASSRGQGGYEQYF. The CDR3 DNA reads as TGTGCCAGCAGCCGGGGACAGGGGGGCTACGAGCAGTACTTC.